This T cell receptor beta chain stems from a study of early T cells in non-severe SARS-CoV-2 infection. With V trimmed by 5 bases and J by 9 bases, 10 bases remained unmatched. The CDR3 runs to 13 residues. Germline lookup yields CDR1 SQVTM and CDR2 ANQGSEA. This clonotype is termed medium-sized. Unique molecular identifiers tagged individual cDNA molecules. TCRdb redid the calling of the 5' RACE reads with MiXCR, one entry per CDR3 protein. The table records approximately 22,000 distinct CDR3 sequences, approximately 4.3% of them present only once. The chain joins TRBV29-1 to TRBJ2-1, with 7 bases aligning to TRBD2. The sequenced sample consisted of whole blood. This receptor was taken from an adult who was a healthcare worker with PCR-confirmed SARS-CoV-2 infection or an uninfected control (not recorded which). CDR3 in DNA: TGCAGCGTTCTATTGACTAGCATGGGTGAGCAGTTCTTC. Translated: CSVLLTSMGEQFF.